This record covers a single TCR beta chain. Its antigen is not identified. Sequenced by immunoSEQ multiplex PCR; TCRdb stores in-frame clones only, minus some. This table has millions of clones, roughly nine tenths appearing once. Germline CDR1 and CDR2: LNHDA and SQIVND (reference sequence). This CDR3 region has 16 residues. V lost 8 bases to trimming and J lost 7 bases; unmatched junction nucleotides: 19. The sample comes from a study of shared clonotypes between healthy human individuals. Broader study findings: As a rule, naive subsets had a larger estimated richness than memory subsets. Against clonotypes common to all four donors, non-shared ones had lower generation probabilities.

This chain uses TRBV19 with TRBJ2-5; 7 bases match TRBD2. Sequenced input: naive CD4+ T cells sorted from blood. Subset denoted: CD45RA+ positively selected. The receptor was isolated from a man in his late teens or twenties in good health. CDR3 coding DNA: TGTGCCAGTCGGGAGGCCACGGGACTTTCCCGAGGGACCCAGTACTTC. Translated: CASREATGLSRGTQYF.